Listed below are T cell receptor beta chains from one sample, sequenced in a study of graft-versus-host responses after intestinal transplantation. Some clones are missing from TCRdb's copy, which holds only in-frame ones; the method was immunoSEQ multiplex PCR. The sample includes around 97,000 clones, approximately 90% of them seen just once. Antigens for these TCRs are unknown. The input for sequencing was unstimulated CD8+ T cells sorted from spleen or lymph node cells, taken before intestinal transplant. Receptors originate from a human donor who received an intestinal transplant. Both conserved end residues are part of each CDR3. A D gene is named only where the DNA matches it firmly. Size is omitted from some rows. Given values are once, few, many or a class for expanded clones.

>TRBV7-9|.|TRBJ2-3|.
CASSLVEGDTDTQYF
TGTGCCAGCAGCTTAGTTGAAGGGGACACAGATACGCAGTATTTT
>TRBV6-1|.|TRBJ1-5|.
CASSQTGRNQPQHF
TGTGCCAGCAGTCAGACAGGACGGAATCAGCCCCAGCATTTT
>TRBV4-1|.|TRBJ2-5|.
CASSPEGVGETQYF
TGCGCCAGCAGCCCCGAGGGGGTTGGGGAGACCCAGTACTTC
>TRBV6-5|.|TRBJ2-7|few
CASSYSGPYEQYF
TGTGCCAGCAGTTACTCGGGGCCCTACGAGCAGTACTTC
>TRBV19|TRBD1|TRBJ2-7|.
CASSIDPGQSYEQYF
TGTGCCAGTAGTATAGATCCGGGACAGTCCTACGAGCAGTACTTC
>TRBV6-1|.|TRBJ2-7|.
CASNAQGEDEQYF
TGTGCCAGCAACGCCCAGGGGGAGGACGAGCAGTACTTC
>TRBV12-5|.|TRBJ2-7|.
CASGFLGGGEQYF
TGTGCTAGTGGTTTCCTCGGGGGCGGCGAGCAGTACTTC
>TRBV7-9|.|TRBJ2-1|.
CASSLKLNEQFF
TGTGCCAGCAGCCTAAAACTAAATGAGCAGTTCTTC
>TRBV27|TRBD1|TRBJ2-1|.
CASSFDRGDYNEQFF
TGTGCCAGCAGTTTTGACAGGGGGGACTACAATGAGCAGTTCTTC
>TRBV4-1|TRBD2|TRBJ2-5|once
CASSQLPGLELQETQYF
TGCGCCAGCAGCCAACTACCGGGACTAGAACTCCAAGAGACCCAGTACTTC
>TRBV7-9|.|TRBJ1-4|.
CASSLVSGDGEKLFF
TGTGCCAGCAGCTTAGTTTCAGGGGATGGCGAAAAACTGTTTTTT
>TRBV5-6|.|TRBJ2-4|.
CASSGALAKNIQYF
TGTGCCAGCAGCGGTGCGTTAGCCAAAAACATTCAGTACTTC
>TRBV19|.|TRBJ2-7|once
CASSQGPWGYEQYF
TGTGCCAGTTCACAGGGCCCGTGGGGTTACGAGCAGTACTTC
>TRBV7-2|.|TRBJ2-3|.
CASSDPGNAYTDTQYF
TGTGCCAGCAGCGACCCCGGGAACGCGTACACAGATACGCAGTATTTT
>TRBV4-1|.|TRBJ2-2|.
CGAGTTPSGELFF
TGCGGGGCGGGAACTACCCCATCCGGGGAGCTGTTTTTT
>TRBV7-9|TRBD2|TRBJ2-5|.
CASSPGGSPQETQYF
TGTGCCAGCAGTCCGGGAGGCAGTCCTCAAGAGACCCAGTACTTC
>TRBV7-9|TRBD1|TRBJ1-2|.
CASSLAPRTGEYGYTF
TGTGCCAGCAGCTTAGCCCCTCGGACAGGGGAATATGGCTACACCTTC
>TRBV13|.|TRBJ2-4|once
CASSPWGENIQYF
TGTGCCAGCAGCCCCTGGGGAGAAAACATTCAGTACTTC
>TRBV6-5|.|TRBJ1-2|.
CASSSSGQEGYTF
TGTGCCAGCAGTTCAAGCGGCCAGGAGGGCTACACCTTC
>TRBV11-2|.|TRBJ1-2|once
CASSLGPLYGYTF
TGTGCCAGCAGCTTAGGGCCCTTGTATGGCTACACCTTC
>TRBV5-1|.|TRBJ1-6|.
CASSLRRFTGRSPLHF
TGCGCCAGCAGCCTGAGGAGGTTTACAGGGAGGTCACCCCTCCACTTT
>TRBV25-1|.|TRBJ2-1|.
CASSATGYNEQFF
TGTGCCAGCAGTGCGACAGGTTACAATGAGCAGTTCTTC
>TRBV11-2|TRBD1|TRBJ2-7|.
CASSPGQEQYF
TGTGCCAGCAGCCCGGGACAGGAGCAGTACTTC
>TRBV7-6|.|TRBJ2-7|.
CASSLALGTGIPGDEQYF
TGTGCCAGCAGCTTAGCTTTGGGAACCGGGATACCAGGGGACGAGCAGTACTTC
>TRBV6-5|.|TRBJ2-5|.
CASSYQRAQETQYF
TGTGCCAGCAGTTACCAGCGGGCTCAAGAGACCCAGTACTTC
>TRBV5-6|.|TRBJ2-7|once
CASSLVSRYEQYF
TGTGCCAGCAGCTTGGTATCCAGATACGAGCAGTACTTC
>TRBV19|TRBD2|TRBJ2-3|once
CASSIETSVTDMQYF
TGTGCCAGTAGTATTGAGACTAGCGTGACAGATATGCAGTATTTT
>TRBV7-7|.|TRBJ1-1|.
CASSTLDFWCTEAFF
TGTGCCAGCAGCACCTTGGACTTTTGGTGCACTGAAGCTTTCTTT
>TRBV27|.|TRBJ1-2|.
CASSLSALSWTPGNYYGYTF
TGTGCCAGCAGTTTATCCGCCCTTTCGTGGACGCCCGGCAACTACTATGGCTACACCTTC
>TRBV9|TRBD2|TRBJ2-7|.
CASSFSGSSYEQYF
TGTGCCAGCAGCTTTAGCGGGAGCTCCTACGAGCAGTACTTC
>TRBV5-1|TRBD2|TRBJ2-1|.
CASSLGTSGSKSYPPNNEQFF
TGCGCCAGCAGCTTGGGGACTAGCGGGAGCAAATCCTACCCCCCAAACAATGAGCAGTTCTTC
>TRBV19|TRBD1|TRBJ2-2|.
CASTPEGPGQGHPGELFF
TGTGCCAGTACCCCAGAGGGTCCGGGACAGGGGCATCCCGGGGAGCTGTTTTTT
>TRBV5-4|.|TRBJ2-3|.
CASSLPTGGLGTDTQYF
TGTGCCAGCAGCTTACCTACGGGGGGCCTAGGCACAGATACGCAGTATTTT
>TRBV9|.|TRBJ2-3|once
CASSALGDTQYF
TGTGCCAGCAGCGCTCTTGGAGATACGCAGTATTTT
>TRBV11-2|.|TRBJ2-4|.
CASSLGLFRHSRAKNIQYF
TGTGCCAGCAGCTTAGGACTATTCCGACATTCTAGAGCCAAAAACATTCAGTACTTC
>TRBV4-1|TRBD1|TRBJ1-1|.
CASSQEGTGDTEAFF
TGCGCCAGCAGCCAAGAAGGGACAGGGGACACTGAAGCTTTCTTT
>TRBV6-1|.|TRBJ1-1|.
CASRGMGVFTEAFF
TGTGCCAGCAGAGGGATGGGGGTGTTCACTGAAGCTTTCTTT
>TRBV5-6|.|TRBJ2-1|.
CASSLVSSYNEQFF
TGTGCCAGCAGCTTGGTCAGCTCCTACAATGAGCAGTTCTTC
>TRBV4-1|TRBD2|TRBJ2-7|.
CASSQETLAGVYEQYF
TGCGCCAGCAGCCAAGAAACCCTAGCGGGAGTTTACGAGCAGTACTTC
>TRBV6-1|TRBD2|TRBJ2-3|once
CASSSPSGGDTQYF
TGTGCCAGCAGTTCACCTAGCGGGGGAGATACGCAGTATTTT
>TRBV19|.|TRBJ2-5|.
CASSIGLGEETQYF
TGTGCCAGTAGTATCGGATTGGGAGAAGAGACCCAGTACTTC
>TRBV4-1|.|TRBJ1-4|.
CASSRFPSRVLYTATNEKLFF
TGCGCCAGCAGCCGCTTCCCATCCCGGGTTCTTTATACGGCGACTAATGAAAAACTGTTTTTT
>TRBV11-2|.|TRBJ2-1|.
CASSLWPKHRRDEQFF
TGTGCCAGCAGCTTATGGCCAAAGCACCGGCGGGATGAGCAGTTCTTC
>TRBV13|.|TRBJ1-4|once
CASSAPKGTIF
TGTGCCAGCAGCGCCCCCAAGGGGACCATTTTT
>TRBV6-4|TRBD2|TRBJ2-3|.
CASSDGTSGGKDTQYF
TGTGCCAGCAGTGACGGGACTAGCGGGGGAAAGGATACGCAGTATTTT
>TRBV5-4|.|TRBJ2-2|.
CASSWGRRLGELFF
TGTGCCAGCAGCTGGGGACGGAGATTAGGGGAGCTGTTTTTT
>TRBV6-5|.|TRBJ1-1|once
CASSWKLGNTEAFF
TGTGCCAGCAGCTGGAAACTTGGGAACACTGAAGCTTTCTTT
>TRBV27|.|TRBJ2-7|.
CASSLFPQPPSYEQYF
TGTGCCAGCAGTTTATTTCCCCAGCCTCCCTCCTACGAGCAGTACTTC
>TRBV13|TRBD2|TRBJ2-7|once
CASSSRVGASGIYEQYF
TGTGCCAGCAGCTCACGGGTCGGGGCTAGCGGTATCTACGAGCAGTACTTC
>TRBV15|.|TRBJ2-7|.
CATSGTSNEQYF
TGTGCCACCAGCGGAACTTCAAACGAGCAGTACTTC
>TRBV13|.|TRBJ2-3|.
CASSQSLTELTDTQYF
TGTGCCAGCAGTCAATCCCTGACAGAGCTCACAGATACGCAGTATTTT
>TRBV6-5|.|TRBJ2-5|.
CASSLGGGPRDTQYF
TGTGCCAGCAGTTTGGGTGGCGGCCCAAGAGACACCCAGTACTTC
>TRBV11-2|.|TRBJ1-4|.
CASSLVGGPTINEKLFF
TGTGCCAGCAGCTTAGTTGGGGGACCCACGATTAATGAAAAACTGTTTTTT
>TRBV10-3|.|TRBJ2-7|.
CAISEETVSSYEQYF
TGTGCCATCAGTGAGGAGACAGTCAGCTCCTACGAGCAGTACTTC
>TRBV9|.|TRBJ2-3|.
CASSVARAADTQYF
TGTGCCAGCAGCGTAGCTCGGGCAGCTGATACGCAGTATTTT
>TRBV4-1|TRBD1|TRBJ2-1|.
CASSQEQGDEQFF
TGCGCCAGCAGCCAAGAACAGGGGGATGAGCAGTTCTTC
>TRBV21-1|.|TRBJ1-5|.
CASSKEGGRRNQPQHF
TGTGCCAGCAGCAAAGAAGGCGGGAGGCGCAATCAGCCCCAGCATTTT